This TCR beta chain was found in a study of OX40 agonist ivuxolimab in advanced cancers. About the research overall: Dose-escalation subjects each had hepatocellular carcinoma, melanoma, renal cell or head and neck cancer.

The assay was immunoSEQ multiplex PCR, and TCRdb's table has in-frame clones only and misses some. Among about 19,000 clones listed, roughly 80% were seen once. Baseline was the first blood sampling point, followed by cycle 4 day 1 and cycle 7 day 1. Trimming stripped 6 bases from V and 2 bases from J, with 9 bases between. The CDR3 covers 13 residues. The germline V gene encodes CDR1 SGHTA and CDR2 FQGTGA. Here the sequenced sample was CD4+ or CD8+ T cells sorted from blood, taken in a trial of the OX40 agonist ivuxolimab. The chain carries TRBV7-3 and TRBJ2-3, with D hard to call. This TCR came from an adult with an advanced solid tumor such as melanoma, head and neck, liver or kidney cancer. The CDR3 DNA is TGTGCCAGCAGTACCCTAGACACAGATACGCAGTATTTT. It is translated as CASSTLDTDTQYF.